The next 24 T cell receptor beta chains were all read from a single sample in a study of beta chain features in type 1 diabetes. Expressed TCRB transcripts were sequenced after all isolated RNA was converted to cDNA. The protocol was immunoSEQ multiplex PCR, while the TCRdb copy is restricted to in-frame clones and leaves out a portion. The repertoire holds approximately 470,000 clones, approximately 30% seen once, with about 0.065% in the top ten. Sequenced material: naive CD4+ T cells from blood. These receptor sequences come from a man aged 18-30 years in good health.

The chain joins TRBV27 to TRBJ2-3; 7 positions agree with TRBD1. V dropped 6 bases and J dropped 2; count of bases not matched to a gene: 5. Per germline, CDR1 MNHEY and CDR2 SMNVEV (reference sequence). CDR3 length: 14 residues. CDR3 nucleotides: TGTGCCAGCAGCACGGACAGGCTCACAGATACGCAGTATTTT. Residues: CASSTDRLTDTQYF.

The rearrangement links TRBV30 to TRBJ1-2; 7 bases are shared with TRBD1. This CDR3 spans 15 amino acids. Germline CDR1 is GTSNPN and CDR2 is SVGIG (reference sequence). Trimming took 3 bases from V and 4 from J; bases not matched to a gene: 11. The CDR3 is CAWSPDLQGFYGYTF. Written as DNA, the CDR3 is TGTGCCTGGAGCCCTGACCTACAGGGGTTCTATGGCTACACCTTC.

This clone came up a few times. The chain uses TRBV29-1 and TRBJ2-7, with 7 nucleotides matching TRBD1. CDR1 and CDR2 (germline): SQVTM, ANQGSEA. The junction had 22 bases not matched to a gene; V was cut back by 6 bases and J by 5 bases. There are 17 residues in the CDR3. The CDR3 here is CSVLKIARDSFPHEQYF. The DNA of the CDR3 is TGCAGCGTATTAAAAATTGCTAGGGACAGCTTCCCCCACGAGCAGTACTTC.

The sample holds a few counts of this clone. This chain joins TRBV9 and TRBJ2-3; 12 positions match TRBD2. The V gene end was trimmed by 3 bases and the J gene end by 6 bases; junction bases not matched to a gene: 5. The CDR3 has 15 amino acids. Germline CDR1 reads SGDLS; CDR2 reads YYNGEE. The CDR3 nucleotides are TGTGCCAGCAGCGCGACTAGCGGGAGAATGGATACGCAGTATTTT. Protein: CASSATSGRMDTQYF.

The chain couples TRBV12-5 to TRBJ2-2, with 8 bases matching TRBD2. The germline CDR1 and CDR2 sequences are LGHNT and FRNRAP. The V and J ends lost 8 bases and 3 bases, in that order; junction bases with no gene match: 8. This CDR3 has 15 amino acids. CDR3 DNA: TGTGCTAGTTCCCGGATGGGACTAGACACCGGGGAGCTGTTTTTT. This translates into CASSRMGLDTGELFF. The full variable domain, rest sourced from reference TRBV12-5 and TRBJ2-2, is DARVTQTPRHKVTEMGQEVTMRCQPILGHNTVFWYRQTMMQGLELLAYFRNRAPLDDSGMPKDRFSAEMPDATLATLKIQPSEPRDSAVYFCASSRMGLDTGELFFGEGSRLTVL.

The chain joins TRBV20-1 to TRBJ2-1; D uncertain. Germline V gene sequence: CDR1 DFQATT, CDR2 SNEGSKA (reference sequence). The CDR3 is made up of 10 amino acids. V lost 5 bases to trimming and J lost 10 bases, with 9 bases between them. The CDR3 is CSAGLSEQFF. CDR3 coding DNA: TGCAGTGCTGGCCTGTCCGAGCAGTTCTTC.

The sample holds a few counts of this clone. The chain employs TRBV29-1 and TRBJ2-7, with TRBD2 matching 14 bases. Germline CDR1 and CDR2: SQVTM and ANQGSEA. This CDR3 is 17 amino acids long. V shed 7 bases, J shed 2 bases, and the junction held 13 bases outside the gene matches. The CDR3 region is CSAAGLAGGPLPYEQYF. CDR3 coding DNA: TGCAGCGCCGCCGGACTAGCGGGAGGTCCCCTACCCTACGAGCAGTACTTC.

The chain employs TRBV29-1 and TRBJ2-5; maybe TRBD1 (6 bases). Trimming removed 4 bases from V and 4 bases from J, with 10 bases in between. This CDR3 has 12 amino acids. Germline V lookup: CDR1 SQVTM, CDR2 ANQGSEA. CDR3 nucleotides: TGCAGCGTTGCCACAGGGCCAGAGACCCAGTACTTC. This gives the protein CSVATGPETQYF.

The chain has TRBV6-5 and TRBJ2-1; 7 bases map to TRBD1. The trim removed 1 base at V and 8 bases at J, leaving 11 bases unmatched. This CDR3 has 16 residues. CDR1 and CDR2 (germline): MNHEY, SVGAGI. CDR3 DNA: TGTGCCAGCAGTTACTTGGGACAGAGAAGACGCGATGAGCAGTTCTTC. Its translation is CASSYLGQRRRDEQFF.

V and J are TRBV7-2 and TRBJ2-1, with TRBD1 matching over 7 bases. This CDR3 has 13 residues. CDR1 is SGHTA and CDR2 is FQGNSA in the germline V gene. The trim removed 5 bases at V and 15 bases at J, leaving 13 bases unmatched. The CDR3 sequence: CASSRDSYNDLFF. The CDR3 DNA is TGTGCCAGCAGCCGGGACAGCTACAATGATCTGTTCTTC. Full variable domain (missing parts from reference TRBV7-2 and TRBJ2-1): GAGVSQSPSNKVTEKGKDVELRCDPISGHTALYWYRQSLGQGLEFLIYFQGNSAPDKSGLPSDRFSAERTGGSVSTLTIQRTQQEDSAVYLCASSRDSYNDLFFGPGTRLTVL.

This clone has a handful of counts. The V call is TRBV30, the J call TRBJ1-2, with 8 bases identical to TRBD1. CDR1 is GTSNPN and CDR2 is SVGIG in the germline V gene (reference sequence). The CDR3 is made up of 15 amino acids. Trimming cost V 3 bases and J 2 bases; bases outside gene matches: 8. CDR3 bases: TGTGCCTGGAGACCGACAGGGGCGTCGAACTATGGCTACACCTTC. Amino acid sequence: CAWRPTGASNYGYTF.

This rearrangement joins TRBV29-1 to TRBJ1-4, with 7 positions matching TRBD1. CDR1 is SQVTM and CDR2 is ANQGSEA in the germline V gene. The ends lost 7 bases at V and 5 bases at J; junction bases unmatched: 7. CDR3 size: 13 residues. The CDR3 DNA reads as TGCAGCGCTAGGACAGGTCAAAATGAAAAACTGTTTTTT. Its translation: CSARTGQNEKLFF.

This clone was observed a single time. The V and J genes are TRBV27 and TRBJ1-1; perhaps TRBD1 as D (5 bases). The CDR3 runs to 14 residues. CDR1 is MNHEY, CDR2 SMNVEV, per germline (reference sequence). Trimming removed 5 bases at V and 3 bases at J, with 13 bases between. In nucleotides, the CDR3 is TGTGCCAGCAGTGCTTATGAGGGGCACACTGAAGCTTTCTTT. Protein product: CASSAYEGHTEAFF.

This clone has a handful of counts. This sequence joins TRBV14 and TRBJ2-1; D call uncertain. Germline CDR1 reads SGHDN; CDR2 reads FVKESK. The CDR3 has 13 amino acids. Trimming stripped 5 bases from V and 9 bases from J, with 14 bases between. The CDR3: CASSYELWGEQFF. The CDR3 DNA reads as TGTGCCAGCAGCTACGAGCTCTGGGGTGAGCAGTTCTTC.

This clone was counted a few times. The chain employs TRBV4-1 and TRBJ2-3, with 8 bases identical to TRBD2. The trim removed 2 bases at V and 6 bases at J, leaving 13 bases unmatched. The CDR3 consists of 17 residues. Germline V gene data show CDR1 as MGHRA and CDR2 as YSYEKL. CDR3 coding DNA: TGCGCCAGCAGCCAACTTAGGACTAGCCTTACAATGGATACGCAGTATTTT. Translation: CASSQLRTSLTMDTQYF.

This clone was detected a few times. V usage is TRBV29-1 and J usage is TRBJ2-7; D is uncertain. Germline CDR1 and CDR2: SQVTM and ANQGSEA. Between the trimmed V and J ends, which lost 7 bases and 1 base, there was a span of 11 bases. CDR3 length: 12 residues. The CDR3 DNA follows: TGCAGCGGACAAAGTGATTCCTACGAGCAGTACTTC. Protein: CSGQSDSYEQYF.

This clone was seen more than once but under ten times. CDR3 residues: CSVSADANTGELFF. The DNA for the CDR3 is TGCAGCGTTTCCGCGGACGCGAACACCGGGGAGCTGTTTTTT. The V gene is TRBV29-1, the J gene TRBJ2-2; D is ambiguous. The germline V and J ends were trimmed by 5 bases and 0 bases, with 10 bases remaining between them. This CDR3 is built from 14 residues. From germline, CDR1 is SQVTM and CDR2 ANQGSEA.

This rearrangement joins TRBV30 to TRBJ2-1, with 8 bases identical to TRBD2. The germline V gene encodes CDR1 GTSNPN and CDR2 SVGIG (reference sequence). V lost 2 bases, J lost 0 bases, and 12 bases stayed unmatched. The CDR3 consists of 18 residues. The CDR3 DNA is TGTGCCTGGAGTTCAGGCACTAGCGGTACGAGCTCCTACAATGAGCAGTTCTTC. Protein: CAWSSGTSGTSSYNEQFF. The variable domain in full, completed from reference TRBV30 and TRBJ2-1, reads SQTIHQWPATLVQPVGSPLSLECTVEGTSNPNLYWYRQAAGRGLQLLFYSVGIGQISSEVPQNLSASRPQDRQFILSSKKLLLSDSGFYLCAWSSGTSGTSSYNEQFFGPGTRLTVL.

This clone turned up a few times. The chain links TRBV5-4 to TRBJ2-3; 8 positions match TRBD2. The CDR3 runs to 16 residues. Germline V gene sequence: CDR1 SGHNT, CDR2 YYREEE (reference sequence). The junction had 9 bases not matched to a gene; V was cut back by 4 bases and J by 2 bases. The chain's CDR3 is CASSPREGRATDTQYF. CDR3 coding DNA: TGTGCCAGCAGCCCCCGGGAGGGCAGGGCCACAGATACGCAGTATTTT.

This clone was observed a handful of times. An end of the junction does not agree with germline; a read error may underlie this. The V call is TRBV30, the J call TRBJ1-1, with D possibly TRBD1 on 5 matching bases. Germline assignment: CDR1 GTSNPN and CDR2 SVGIG (reference sequence). CDR3 length: 14 residues. The chain's CDR3 is CAWSARWGNAEAFF. CDR3 sequence (DNA): TGTGCCTGGAGTGCTCGGTGGGGGAACGCTGAAGCTTTCTTT.

The chain combines TRBV7-9 with TRBJ2-3; TRBD2 aligns across 13 bases. The CDR3 runs to 15 residues. V lost 4 bases, J lost 4 bases, and 2 bases stayed unmatched. Germline V gene lookup returns CDR1 SEHNR and CDR2 FQNEAQ (reference sequence). Here the CDR3 DNA reads TGTGCCAGCAGCTGGACTAGCGGGAGAGCAGATACGCAGTATTTT. Protein sequence: CASSWTSGRADTQYF.

This rearrangement joins TRBV19 to TRBJ2-4; 7 nucleotides line up with TRBD1. Germline V gene sequence: CDR1 LNHDA, CDR2 SQIVND (reference sequence). This CDR3 spans 14 amino acids. J gave up 0 bases and V 7 bases, and 3 bases lay outside the gene matches. This CDR3 is CASMGQLAKNIQYF. The CDR3 nucleotides are TGTGCCAGTATGGGACAGCTAGCCAAAAACATTCAGTACTTC.

This chain joins TRBV30 and TRBJ2-5; no clear D gene. This CDR3 is built from 12 residues. Germline assignment: CDR1 GTSNPN and CDR2 SVGIG (reference sequence). V lost 1 base and J 4 bases, leaving 7 bases between the germline ends. The CDR3 reads CAWSGYGETQYF. CDR3 bases: TGTGCCTGGAGTGGGTACGGAGAGACCCAGTACTTC.

The chain uses TRBV27 and TRBJ2-5; 10 bases line up with TRBD2. The CDR3 is 18 residues long. The germline CDR1 and CDR2 sequences are MNHEY and SMNVEV (reference sequence). J was trimmed by 5 bases and V by 6 bases; bases with no gene match: 18. The CDR3 spells CASRPMGLAGASGETQYF. The CDR3 coding sequence is TGTGCCAGCAGACCTATGGGGCTAGCGGGAGCCTCAGGGGAGACCCAGTACTTC.